This TCR beta chain appears in the sequencing data of a study of OX40 agonist ivuxolimab in advanced cancers. In the study overall: Intravenous ivuxolimab was administered to patients every 2 weeks at 0.01 to 10 mg/kg. Dose-escalation patients had hepatocellular carcinoma, melanoma, renal cell or head and neck cancer. General study points: Some patients who did not respond also had low normalized T-cell clonal expansion. Not determined was the antigen specificity of the expanded peripheral T cells.

Germline V CDR1 and CDR2: GTSNPN, SVGIG (reference sequence). Trimming shortened V by 1 base and J by 3 bases, and 2 bases separated the two germline ends. CDR3 length: 11 amino acids. In regard to this clone: Its antigen is not identified.

Profiled with immunoSEQ multiplex PCR; TCRdb holds only in-frame clones, not every one. The repertoire has over 30,000 clones, approximately 79% of them found once; the top ten carry more than 12%. This chain uses TRBV30 with TRBJ2-3; D is undetermined. The clonotype originates from an adult with an advanced solid tumor such as melanoma, head and neck, liver or kidney cancer. Source: CD4+ or CD8+ T cells sorted from blood, taken in a trial of the OX40 agonist ivuxolimab. CDR3 residues: CAWSETDTQYF. As DNA, the CDR3 is TGTGCCTGGAGTGAGACAGATACGCAGTATTTT.